Below are 30 T cell receptor beta chains sequenced from a single sample in a study of blood T cell repertoires in COVID-19. Libraries were prepared by immunoSEQ multiplex PCR; TCRdb keeps only in-frame clonotypes and omits some of them. The table shows approximately 270,000 clones, with roughly four fifths occurring only once. The material sequenced was peripheral blood. These receptors came from a person aged 65 to 79 with COVID-19, enrolled during active disease.

The chain is built from TRBV25-1 and TRBJ2-3; the match to TRBD2 covers 10 bases. This CDR3 has 14 residues. V lost 5 bases, J lost 3 bases, and 2 bases stayed unmatched. Germline lookup yields CDR1 MGHDK and CDR2 SYGVNS. The CDR3 here is CASSLTSGTDTQYF. The CDR3 region has the DNA TGTGCCAGCAGTTTGACTAGCGGGACAGATACGCAGTATTTT.

The chain joins TRBV30 to TRBJ2-1; 12 bases align to TRBD2. The germline V gene has CDR1 GTSNPN and CDR2 SVGIG (reference sequence). The CDR3 sequence is 14 residues long. V trimming: 4 bases; J trimming: 7 bases; junction bases outside the gene matches: 5. The CDR3 is CAWNQLAGGNEQFF. CDR3 nucleotide sequence: TGTGCCTGGAACCAACTAGCGGGGGGTAATGAGCAGTTCTTC.

The chain joins TRBV30 to TRBJ2-3; D is possibly TRBD1 (5 bases). The length of the CDR3 is 18 residues. With 4 bases removed from V and 2 bases from J, the gap between germline ends came to 25 bases. CDR1 and CDR2 (germline): GTSNPN, SVGIG (reference sequence). CDR3 region: CAWMVAGIVRINTDTQYF. CDR3 sequence (DNA): TGTGCCTGGATGGTCGCAGGGATAGTACGAATTAACACAGATACGCAGTATTTT.

The chain uses TRBV2 and TRBJ2-1; 11 nucleotides align to TRBD1. Germline V gene lookup returns CDR1 SNHLY and CDR2 FYNNEI. Trimming cost V 3 bases and J 8 bases; bases outside gene matches: 6. This CDR3 comprises 15 residues. The CDR3 DNA reads TGTGCCAGCAGTGACGGACAGGGGGCTCGTCATGAGCAGTTCTTC. The encoded protein is CASSDGQGARHEQFF.

This clone has just a few counts. The J gene is TRBJ1-4, the V gene TRBV6-1; D unclear. V was clipped by 3 bases and J by 10 bases, with 15 bases between them. The CDR3 has 14 amino acids. CDR1 and CDR2 from the germline V gene are MNHNS and SASEGT. The CDR3 region has the DNA TGTGCCAGCAGTGAGTGGGGAACTCGGGGAAAACTGTTTTTT. Translating it yields CASSEWGTRGKLFF.

The chain couples TRBV24-1 to TRBJ2-3; 9 bases agree with TRBD1. CDR1 and CDR2 from the germline V gene are KGHDR and SFDVKD. V lost 7 bases to trimming and J lost 1 base; unmatched junction nucleotides: 5. This CDR3 has 15 residues. The DNA of the CDR3 is TGTGCCACCAGCACCACAGGGGGCGGCACAGATACGCAGTATTTT. It codes for CATSTTGGGTDTQYF.

This clone appeared a single time. The rearrangement joins TRBV7-8 to TRBJ2-1, with 9 positions matching TRBD2. The CDR3 has 17 residues. The ends lost 1 base at V and 4 bases at J; junction bases unmatched: 8. CDR1 and CDR2 (germline): SGHVS, FQNEAQ. DNA of the CDR3: TGTGCCAGCAGCTTAGATGCTAGCGGGATCCTTTACAATGAGCAGTTCTTC. Translating it yields CASSLDASGILYNEQFF.

This clone was seen once. The chain uses TRBV2 and TRBJ1-5; no firm D call. Trimming stripped 1 base from V and 4 bases from J, with 11 bases between. The CDR3 length is 15 residues. Per the germline V gene, CDR1 is SNHLY and CDR2 is FYNNEI. The CDR3 here is CASSEERRENQPQHF. CDR3 coding DNA: TGTGCCAGCAGTGAAGAGAGGCGGGAAAATCAGCCCCAGCATTTT.

This chain connects TRBV5-1 to TRBJ1-4, with TRBD1 matching over 7 bases. Germline lookup yields CDR1 SGHRS and CDR2 YFSETQ. V was pared by 2 bases and J by 8 bases, with 9 bases of the junction left unmatched. The CDR3 covers 15 residues. CDR3 protein: CASSLFPDREEKLFF. The CDR3 DNA reads as TGCGCCAGCAGCTTATTCCCCGACAGGGAGGAAAAACTGTTTTTT. The complete variable domain, with remaining parts taken from reference TRBV5-1 and TRBJ1-4, reads KAGVTQTPRYLIKTRGQQVTLSCSPISGHRSVSWYQQTPGQGLQFLFEYFSETQRNKGNFPGRFSGRQFSNSRSEMNVSTLELGDSALYLCASSLFPDREEKLFFGSGTQLSVL.

This clone is a singleton in its sample. CDR3 in amino acids: CASSKDLAGYNEQFF. CDR3 nucleotides: TGTGCCAGCAGCAAAGACCTAGCGGGGTACAATGAGCAGTTCTTC. V gene TRBV7-8 combines with J gene TRBJ2-1; 9 bases are shared with TRBD2. The CDR3 runs to 15 residues. The junction had 6 bases not matched to a gene; V was cut back by 5 bases and J by 4 bases. Germline CDR1 SGHVS, CDR2 FQNEAQ.

The chain is built from TRBV20-1 and TRBJ2-4; TRBD1 is a possible D gene (5 bases). Between the trimmed V and J ends, which lost 4 bases and 8 bases, there was a span of 9 bases. The germline V gene has CDR1 DFQATT and CDR2 SNEGSKA (reference sequence). The CDR3 is 11 amino acids. CDR3 loop: CSATGSDIQYF. Written as DNA, the CDR3 is TGCAGTGCTACAGGGTCTGACATTCAGTACTTC.

CDR3 sequence reads: CAILDRADYGYTF. Written as DNA, the CDR3 is TGTGCCATCTTAGACAGGGCGGACTATGGCTACACCTTC. The J gene is TRBJ1-2, the V gene TRBV28; 7 bases are a match to TRBD1. The CDR3 covers 13 residues. The V and J ends lost 10 bases and 3 bases, in that order; junction bases with no gene match: 8. Germline V gene data show CDR1 as MDHEN and CDR2 as SYDVKM.

The chain is built from TRBV4-3 and TRBJ2-1; 13 bases agree with TRBD2. Losses at the gene ends were 2 bases for V and 0 bases for J; bases not matched to a gene: 10. Germline V gives CDR1 LGHNA, CDR2 YSLEER. This CDR3 is built from 20 residues. The CDR3 reads CASSQISGLAGLPSYNEQFF. Here the CDR3 DNA reads TGCGCCAGCAGCCAAATATCGGGACTAGCGGGACTCCCCTCCTACAATGAGCAGTTCTTC.

This clone has just a few counts. The chain combines TRBV27 with TRBJ1-3, with 7 positions matching TRBD1. J was trimmed by 1 base and V by 4 bases; bases with no gene match: 4. The germline gives CDR1 MNHEY, CDR2 SMNVEV (reference sequence). The CDR3 is made up of 15 amino acids. This chain's CDR3 is CASSSTGRSGNTIYF. The CDR3 DNA follows: TGTGCCAGCAGTTCGACAGGGAGGTCTGGAAACACCATATATTTT.

The V call is TRBV9, the J call TRBJ2-7, with 9 nucleotides matching TRBD2. V gave up 0 bases and J gave up 3 bases; unmatched junction bases: 4. CDR1 SGDLS and CDR2 YYNGEE come from the germline V gene. The CDR3 loop spans 15 amino acids. The CDR3 reads CASSVGAGGLYEQYF. As DNA, the CDR3 is TGTGCCAGCAGCGTAGGGGCGGGAGGGCTCTACGAGCAGTACTTC.

The genes are TRBV5-4 and TRBJ1-2, with 7 bases that match TRBD1. The CDR3 is 14 residues long. V gave up 0 bases and J gave up 7 bases; unmatched junction bases: 6. Germline CDR1 SGHNT, CDR2 YYREEE (reference sequence). CDR3 amino acids: CASSLVGDRAGYTF. Written as DNA, the CDR3 is TGTGCCAGCAGCTTGGTGGGTGACAGGGCTGGCTACACCTTC.

This chain uses TRBV5-8 with TRBJ2-3; TRBD1 matches at 7 bases. CDR3 length equals 16 residues. The ends lost 0 bases at V and 0 bases at J; junction bases unmatched: 4. Germline V gene data show CDR1 as SGHTS and CDR2 as YDEGEE. The CDR3 spells CASSLGQGVSTDTQYF. CDR3 nucleotides: TGTGCCAGCAGCTTGGGACAGGGTGTGAGCACAGATACGCAGTATTTT.

The rearrangement links TRBV28 to TRBJ1-2; D might be TRBD1 (5 bases). The CDR3 spans 14 residues. Trimming cost V 7 bases and J 5 bases, with 17 bases left between them. In germline, CDR1 is MDHEN, CDR2 SYDVKM. CDR3 region: CASTQNPDTYGYTF. The CDR3 region has the DNA TGTGCCAGCACCCAAAACCCGGACACGTATGGCTACACCTTC.

The DNA of the CDR3 is TGTGCCAGCAGTCAGAATAACTATGGCTACACCTTC. This encodes CASSQNNYGYTF. The rearrangement uses TRBV6-5 and TRBJ1-2; D call uncertain. The CDR3 is made up of 12 amino acids. The germline V gene encodes CDR1 MNHEY and CDR2 SVGAGI. Trimming took off 5 bases at V and 1 base at J, with 5 bases between the two ends.

The chain recombines TRBV6-5 with TRBJ2-5; no reliable D call. V shed 8 bases and J shed 3 bases, with 19 bases lying between them. CDR1 and CDR2 from the germline V gene are MNHEY and SVGAGI. This CDR3 has 15 amino acids. The CDR3 loop is CASYTTFDGEETQYF. DNA for the CDR3: TGTGCCAGCTACACGACTTTCGACGGAGAAGAGACCCAGTACTTC.

V and J are TRBV5-1 and TRBJ2-5; tentative D call: TRBD2 (5 bases). The ends were cut back, 4 bases at V and 2 bases at J, with 18 bases in the middle. This CDR3 has 16 amino acids. The V gene's germline CDR1 is SGHRS and CDR2 YFSETQ. The CDR3 protein is CASSRGSSVGQETQYF. The DNA of the CDR3 is TGCGCCAGCAGCCGGGGAAGTAGCGTTGGGCAAGAGACCCAGTACTTC. Drawing the rest from reference TRBV5-1 and TRBJ2-5, the complete variable domain is KAGVTQTPRYLIKTRGQQVTLSCSPISGHRSVSWYQQTPGQGLQFLFEYFSETQRNKGNFPGRFSGRQFSNSRSEMNVSTLELGDSALYLCASSRGSSVGQETQYFGPGTRLLVL.

V is TRBV24-1 and J is TRBJ2-2, with D possibly being TRBD1 (5 bases). The V gene lost 0 bases and the J gene lost 5 bases, with 9 bases spanning the gap. Germline V gene lookup returns CDR1 KGHDR and CDR2 SFDVKD. CDR3 size: 15 residues. CDR3 sequence (DNA): TGTGCCACCAGTGATTTGCTCTCAGGGACCGGGGAGCTGTTTTTT. Amino acid sequence: CATSDLLSGTGELFF.

The chain combines TRBV6-5 with TRBJ2-2, with a tentative D call TRBD1 (5 bases). V lost 6 bases, J lost 1 base, and 9 bases lay in between. Germline-derived CDR1 and CDR2 are MNHEY and SVGAGI. The CDR3 spans 14 residues. The CDR3 sequence is CASRMGRNTGELFF. The CDR3 DNA sequence: TGTGCCAGCAGAATGGGGCGGAACACCGGGGAGCTGTTTTTT.

The chain uses TRBV5-3 and TRBJ1-2; D not resolved. TRBV5-3 carries the ORF label, with uncertain function. V was cut by 4 bases and J by 0 bases, with 13 bases left in between. The CDR3 is 15 amino acids. The CDR3 region is CARSPEAAANYGYTF. CDR3 in DNA: TGTGCCAGAAGCCCGGAGGCAGCAGCTAACTATGGCTACACCTTC.

The CDR3, as DNA: TGTGCCAGCAGTGGATTTACAGGGGGCAGTAACTATGGCTACACCTTC. This translates into CASSGFTGGSNYGYTF. The V call is TRBV25-1, the J call TRBJ1-2; the match to TRBD1 covers 9 bases. CDR3 size: 16 residues. Germline V CDR1 and CDR2: MGHDK, SYGVNS. The junction had 7 bases not matched to a gene; V was cut back by 4 bases and J by 1 base.

CDR3 protein: CASKLGQHNQPQHF. The CDR3 DNA sequence: TGTGCCAGCAAATTAGGACAGCACAATCAGCCCCAGCATTTT. This sequence joins TRBV28 and TRBJ1-5; a weak D match, TRBD1 (6 bases). This CDR3 comprises 14 residues. Per the germline V gene, CDR1 is MDHEN and CDR2 is SYDVKM. V lost 7 bases, J lost 3 bases, and 13 bases lay in between.

V and J are TRBV7-2 and TRBJ1-1; D possibly corresponds to TRBD1 (6 bases). Germline CDR1 is SGHTA and CDR2 is FQGNSA. V lost 1 base and J 12 bases, leaving 9 bases between the germline ends. The CDR3 contains 11 residues. CDR3 in DNA: TGTGCCAGCAGCTTAGTGGGGGGGCCTTTCTTT. It encodes CASSLVGGPFF.

The rearrangement uses TRBV4-3 and TRBJ2-7; the match to TRBD2 covers 7 bases. With V trimmed by 0 bases and J by 3 bases, 8 bases remained unmatched. Germline V gene sequence: CDR1 LGHNA, CDR2 YSLEER. The CDR3 has 16 amino acids. The CDR3 nucleotides read TGCGCCAGCAGCCAAGATCTAACTCTAGCGGACTACGAGCAGTACTTC. Amino acid sequence: CASSQDLTLADYEQYF.

This chain uses TRBV28 with TRBJ2-1; no clear D gene. The length of the CDR3 is 14 residues. The V gene lost 5 bases and the J gene lost 0 bases, with 8 bases spanning the gap. Germline V gene data show CDR1 as MDHEN and CDR2 as SYDVKM. CDR3: CASSPLISYNEQFF. The CDR3 DNA reads as TGTGCCAGCAGTCCACTGATCTCCTACAATGAGCAGTTCTTC. Complete variable domain (other parts from reference TRBV28 and TRBJ2-1): DVKVTQSSRYLVKRTGEKVFLECVQDMDHENMFWYRQDPGLGLRLIYFSYDVKMKEKGDIPEGYSVSREKKERFSLILESASTNQTSMYLCASSPLISYNEQFFGPGTRLTVL.

The chain joins TRBV2 to TRBJ1-5; perhaps TRBD1 as D (6 bases). There are 18 residues in the CDR3. Germline V gene sequence: CDR1 SNHLY, CDR2 FYNNEI. The V end lost 6 bases, the J end lost 0 bases, and 21 bases lay between the germline ends. DNA for the CDR3: TGTGCCAGCAGCGGGCAGGGGAGGGGAGTACATAGCAATCAGCCCCAGCATTTT. Protein product: CASSGQGRGVHSNQPQHF.